The 11 T cell receptor beta chains presented below share a single source sample, sequenced in a study of breast tumors, draining lymph nodes, adjacent tissues (dated by TCRdb to the mid-2010s). Lymph node samples came from the axillary draining lymph nodes of breast cancer patients. Libraries were made using multiplex PCR. These reads were obtained on an Illumina HiSeq 2000. TCRdb took the public reads, trimmed them with fastp at Q25, ran MiXCR for clone calling and kept in-frame beta chains. Each CDR3 protein gets just one entry, which takes the most common genes and DNA from the rows behind it. Within this sample are 200,000 to 250,000 distinct CDR3 sequences, with nearly 35% of them counted one time only. Approximately 3.7% of the sample comes from the top ten. Material: axillary lymph node tissue. The source is a female donor with breast cancer. Some clones in this sample may be carry-over from other donors' samples.

This clonotype was seen ten or more times. This sequence joins TRBV18 and TRBJ1-3, with a tentative D call TRBD1 (5 bases). CDR1 is KGHSH, CDR2 LQKENI, per germline. The CDR3 has 15 residues. Trimming took 3 bases from V and 0 from J, leaving 9 bases between them. The chain's CDR3 is CASSPRQTSGNTIYF. As DNA, the CDR3 is TGTGCCAGCTCACCTCGACAGACCTCTGGAAACACCATATATTTT.

This clonotype was seen a handful of times. CDR3 loop: CASSSMRGQNTEAFF. The CDR3 DNA sequence: TGCGCCAGCAGCTCCATGAGGGGGCAAAACACTGAAGCTTTCTTT. The genes are TRBV5-1 and TRBJ1-1; 7 bases match TRBD1. The CDR3 length is 15 residues. CDR1 and CDR2 from the germline V gene are SGHRS and YFSETQ. V was pared by 3 bases and J by 2 bases, with 7 bases of the junction left unmatched.

The rearrangement joins TRBV11-3 to TRBJ2-7, with 8 bases lining up with TRBD1. The germline V gene encodes CDR1 SGHNT and CDR2 YENEEA. The J segment lost 0 bases and the V segment lost 0 bases, leaving 16 bases of the junction unmatched. CDR3 length equals 20 residues. The CDR3 DNA reads as TGTGCCAGCAGCTTAGAGGTGAGTTGGGACAGGTGTGGGACCTCCTACGAGCAGTACTTC. As protein: CASSLEVSWDRCGTSYEQYF.

As for this clonotype: The conserved phenylalanine or tryptophan normally closing the CDR3 is absent here, so this likely arose from a read error. Because the CDR3's place on the DNA is in doubt, the DNA is left out and the CDR3 is given as listed by TCRdb. This rearrangement joins TRBV20-1 to TRBJ2-1; the table's TRBD2 call for D was not verified on the DNA. The CDR3 spans 13 amino acids, including both terminal residues. The germline V gene encodes CDR1 DFQATT and CDR2 SNEGSKA (reference sequence). CDR3 protein: CSADPLARRGSSY.

As for this clonotype: Possible read error: a much larger clone is one base away. The chain has TRBV28 and TRBJ2-5, with 10 bases identical to TRBD2. In germline, CDR1 is MDHEN, CDR2 SYDVKM. V gave up 2 bases and J gave up 9 bases; unmatched junction bases: 9. The CDR3 consists of 15 residues. In DNA, the CDR3 is TGTGCCAGCAGTTTAAGCCTAGCGGGAGTGAAGGCCCAGTACTTC. Its protein product is CASSLSLAGVKAQYF.

This clonotype showed up many times. The J gene is TRBJ1-3, the V gene TRBV2; D gene uncertain. The CDR3 runs 12 residues. From germline, CDR1 is SNHLY and CDR2 FYNNEI. Between the trimmed V and J ends, which lost 2 bases and 10 bases, there was a span of 9 bases. The DNA for the CDR3 is TGTGCCAGCAGTGAACAAATAGGGACCATATATTTT. Translated, it gives CASSEQIGTIYF.

The rearrangement uses TRBV2 and TRBJ1-2, with D uncertain. The CDR3 has 12 residues. V was pared by 1 base and J by 8 bases, with 8 bases between. Germline lookup yields CDR1 SNHLY and CDR2 FYNNEI. The CDR3 loop reads CASSEVGSGYTF. The CDR3 DNA reads as TGTGCCAGCAGTGAAGTGGGTTCCGGCTACACCTTC. The variable domain in full, with the rest retrieved from reference TRBV2 and TRBJ1-2, is EPEVTQTPSHQVTQMGQEVILRCVPISNHLYFYWYRQILGQKVEFLVSFYNNEISEKSEIFDDQFSVERPDGSNFTLKIRSTKLEDSAMYFCASSEVGSGYTFGSGTRLTVV.

Points on this clonotype: An end of the junction differs from the germline gene, which may be a read error. The chain links TRBV4-2 to TRBJ1-3; D gene unclear. The CDR3 spans 15 residues. From germline, CDR1 is LGHNA and CDR2 YNFKEQ. CDR3 loop: CASSRVSSSGNTTYF. The DNA of the CDR3 is TGTGCCAGCAGCCGGGTCAGTAGCTCTGGAAACACCACATATTTT.

In its sample, this clonotype was seen many times. The chain couples TRBV6-5 to TRBJ1-5; TRBD1 is a possible D gene (5 bases). V lost 5 bases to trimming and J lost 5 bases, with 10 bases between them. Germline V lookup: CDR1 MNHEY, CDR2 SVGAGI. This CDR3 is built from 13 residues. The CDR3 spells CASSRQYDQPQHF. CDR3 DNA sequence: TGTGCCAGCAGTCGACAGTACGATCAGCCCCAGCATTTT.

Regarding this clonotype: Since no conserved phenylalanine or tryptophan closes the CDR3, a read error is the likely cause. This chain connects TRBV2 to TRBJ2-7, with D maybe TRBD2 (6 bases). Trimming shortened V by 5 bases and J by 2 bases, and 19 bases separated the two germline ends. Per germline, CDR1 SNHLY and CDR2 FYNNEI. The CDR3 totals 16 residues. CDR3 protein: CASSPNRRDGTYEQYL. In DNA, the CDR3 is TGTGCCAGCAGTCCCAACCGGAGGGACGGCACCTACGAGCAGTACTTA.

Comments on this clonotype: This may come from a read error, since a much larger clone is one base off. This sequence joins TRBV7-2 and TRBJ2-7; no firm D call. Germline V CDR1 and CDR2: SGHTA, FQGNSA. This CDR3 region has 12 residues. The CDR3 protein is CARSRSSYEQYF. CDR3 nucleotide sequence: TGTGCCCGCAGCCGGAGCTCCTACGAGCAGTACTTC.